Below, 11 T cell receptor beta chains from the same sample are listed, as sequenced in a study of vaccination and CD4 T cells after COVID-19. Treatment reported: 10-day PBMC culture with coronavirus spike peptide pools or control peptides (ViraFEST assay). Sequencing of the DNA from cultured CD4+ T cells was carried out with the Oncomine TCR Beta short-read assay. MiXCR was run by TCRdb on the PCR reads, yielding one entry per CDR3 protein. The sample has fewer than 15,000 distinct CDR3 sequences, 35% seen once. Antigens for these TCRs are unknown. Sequencing input: CD4+ T cells from blood, cultured in vitro. The receptor set was obtained from a human donor who had recovered from COVID-19.

The chain combines TRBV28 with TRBJ2-6; D possibly corresponds to TRBD1 (5 bases). V was cut by 8 bases and J by 4 bases, with 9 bases left in between. Germline V CDR1 and CDR2: MDHEN, SYDVKM. This CDR3 spans 13 amino acids. The CDR3 sequence is CASSTGGANVLTF. The CDR3 coding sequence is TGTGCCAGCTCCACAGGAGGGGCCAACGTCCTGACTTTC.

This clonotype was counted only a few times. The chain is built from TRBV19 and TRBJ1-3; a weak D match, TRBD1 (5 bases). Deletions cut 9 bases from V and 5 bases from J, with 17 bases between. The CDR3 extends over 14 amino acids. Germline V lookup: CDR1 LNHDA, CDR2 SQIVND (reference sequence). This chain's CDR3 is CASGLAGHRNTIYF. The CDR3, as DNA: TGTGCCAGCGGGCTTGCAGGACATAGAAACACCATATATTTT. Based on the CDR3 plus reference TRBV19 and TRBJ1-3, the full variable domain is DGGITQSPKYLFRKEGQNVTLSCEQNLNHDAMYWYRQDPGQGLRLIYYSQIVNDFQKGDIAEGYSVSREKKESFPLTVTSAQKNPTAFYLCASGLAGHRNTIYFGEGSWLTVV.

The rearrangement joins TRBV30 to TRBJ2-2, with a possible D match to TRBD2 (6 bases). Trimming took off 0 bases at V and 7 bases at J, with 18 bases between the two ends. This CDR3 has 16 amino acids. Per the germline V gene, CDR1 is GTSNPN and CDR2 is SVGIG (reference sequence). CDR3 nucleotides: TGTGCCTGGAGTGTAAGGCCCGGGGGTACGGGCGGGGAGCTGTTTTTT. It specifies CAWSVRPGGTGGELFF.

V is TRBV6-1 and J is TRBJ2-4; no firm D call. Germline values: CDR1 MNHNS, CDR2 SASEGT. Trimming removed 2 bases at V and 1 base at J, with 12 bases between. This CDR3 has 16 residues. The CDR3 is CASSEHLTTAKNIQYF. CDR3 bases: TGTGCCAGCAGTGAACACCTAACTACTGCCAAAAACATTCAGTACTTC.

Only a few counts were recorded for this clonotype. The chain employs TRBV7-2 and TRBJ1-3; D is possibly TRBD1 (6 bases). This CDR3 region has 16 residues. V was cut by 1 base and J by 0 bases, with 10 bases left in between. Germline CDR1 is SGHTA and CDR2 is FQGNSA. The CDR3 DNA reads as TGTGCCAGCAGCTTAGACAGGGACCACTCTGGAAACACCATATATTTT. Amino acids: CASSLDRDHSGNTIYF.

This clonotype was found a few times. J is TRBJ2-1 and V is TRBV7-3; 9 bases match TRBD1. Germline V gene data show CDR1 as SGHTA and CDR2 as FQGTGA. The CDR3 has 15 residues. Trimming at V came to 4 bases and at J to 6 bases, leaving 7 bases not matched to a gene. For the CDR3, the DNA is TGTGCCAGCAGCTCCGGACAGGGGATGTCCAATGAGCAGTTCTTC. Protein sequence: CASSSGQGMSNEQFF.

The J gene is TRBJ2-7, the V gene TRBV28; TRBD1 might be the D (6 bases). The V gene lost 5 bases and the J gene lost 3 bases, with 17 bases spanning the gap. The CDR3 contains 15 residues. CDR1 is MDHEN and CDR2 is SYDVKM in the germline V gene. Here the CDR3 DNA reads TGTGCCAGCAGTCTCCCGTCGACAGGCCACTACGAGCAGTACTTC. Translation gives CASSLPSTGHYEQYF. The entire variable domain, with the rest obtained from reference TRBV28 and TRBJ2-7, is as follows: DVKVTQSSRYLVKRTGEKVFLECVQDMDHENMFWYRQDPGLGLRLIYFSYDVKMKEKGDIPEGYSVSREKKERFSLILESASTNQTSMYLCASSLPSTGHYEQYFGPGTRLTVT.

V is TRBV19 and J is TRBJ2-1, with TRBD2 identical over 7 bases. Unmatched junction bases numbered 4, after V lost 2 bases and J lost 3 bases. This CDR3 is 15 amino acids long. Per germline, CDR1 LNHDA and CDR2 SQIVND (reference sequence). The CDR3 reads CASSINGRHYNEQFF. DNA of the CDR3: TGTGCCAGTAGTATAAACGGGAGGCACTACAATGAGCAGTTCTTC.

This chain connects TRBV7-6 to TRBJ2-5; the D is unclear. This CDR3 comprises 13 residues. Per the germline V gene, CDR1 is SGHVS and CDR2 is FNYEAQ. With 5 bases removed from V and 5 bases from J, the gap between germline ends came to 12 bases. This CDR3 reads CASSQVLGETQYF. CDR3 coding DNA: TGTGCCAGCAGCCAAGTCCTGGGGGAGACCCAGTACTTC.

In this sample, this clonotype turned up a few times. The chain is built from TRBV20-1 and TRBJ2-5; D uncertain. The CDR3 extends over 11 amino acids. V was shortened by 6 bases and J by 5 bases, with 10 bases between the two germline ends. Germline loops: CDR1 DFQATT, CDR2 SNEGSKA (reference sequence). CDR3 residues: CSALPEETQYF. CDR3 nucleotide sequence: TGCAGTGCCCTCCCCGAGGAGACCCAGTACTTC.

This clonotype was seen only a few times. The genes are TRBV27 and TRBJ2-3, with 7 bases identical to TRBD2. The CDR3 extends over 17 amino acids. The V segment lost 3 bases and the J segment 2 bases; nucleotides outside the gene matches: 11. Germline V gives CDR1 MNHEY, CDR2 SMNVEV (reference sequence). The CDR3 DNA reads as TGTGCCAGCAGTTTCCTGTTGGGGGGGAGGAACACAGATACGCAGTATTTT. Protein sequence: CASSFLLGGRNTDTQYF.